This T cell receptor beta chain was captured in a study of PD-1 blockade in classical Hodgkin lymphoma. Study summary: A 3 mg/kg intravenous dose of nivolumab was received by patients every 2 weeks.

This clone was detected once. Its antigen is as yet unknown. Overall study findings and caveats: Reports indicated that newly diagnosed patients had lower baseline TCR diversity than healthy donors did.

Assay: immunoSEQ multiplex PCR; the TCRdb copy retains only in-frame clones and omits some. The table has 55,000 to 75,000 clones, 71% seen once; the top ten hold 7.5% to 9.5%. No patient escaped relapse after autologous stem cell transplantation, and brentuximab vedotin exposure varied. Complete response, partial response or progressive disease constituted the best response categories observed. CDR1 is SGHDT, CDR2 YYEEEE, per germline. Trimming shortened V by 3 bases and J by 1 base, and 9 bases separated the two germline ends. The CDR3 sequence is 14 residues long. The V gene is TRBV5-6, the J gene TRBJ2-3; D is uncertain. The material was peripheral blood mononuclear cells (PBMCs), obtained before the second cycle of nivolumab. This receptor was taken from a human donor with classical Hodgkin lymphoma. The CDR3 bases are TGTGCCAGCAGCTCCGTCCGGGGCACAGATACGCAGTATTTT. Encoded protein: CASSSVRGTDTQYF. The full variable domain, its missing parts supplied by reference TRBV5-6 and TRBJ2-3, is DAGVTQSPTHLIKTRGQQVTLRCSPKSGHDTVSWYQQALGQGPQFIFQYYEEEERQRGNFPDRFSGHQFPNYSSELNVNALLLGDSALYLCASSSVRGTDTQYFGPGTRLTVL.